The present T cell receptor (beta chain) was sequenced within a study of T cell repertoires in cytomegalovirus infection (dated by TCRdb to 2018 to 2020). Background for the entire study: Peptide stimulations targeted recently identified HLA-C-restricted CMV epitopes, whose presentation resists viral immunomodulation, together with well-studied HLA-B-restricted epitopes. The HLA type of each donor mattered for the analysis, because public TCR beta signatures pointed to carriage of CMV infection along with the matching HLA type.

TCRdb records Illumina HiSeq 1500 as the sequencer. TCRdb's own reprocessing of the public reads used fastp at Q25 and MiXCR and kept productive beta chains. Records with the same CDR3 protein are collapsed into one entry carrying the most frequent genes and DNA. Across this sample there are roughly 700,000 distinct CDR3 sequences, with about 33% seen only once. In total, the top ten clones hold roughly 18% of the sample. The intended sense of this specimen's treatment or condition label: in vitro stimulation with specific CMV peptide epitopes to enrich CMV-specific T cells. The CDR3 spans 14 residues, from the cysteine through the phenylalanine. Only the CDR3 part of the read is kept: 42 bases, read in frame from the first base. V and J are trimmed by 5 bases and 3 bases, and the gene matches miss 3 bases of the junction. Details on this clonotype: It has no known antigen specificity. The sample holds no much larger clone one base away, and base qualities are not on file.

Paper-wide results and their limitations: In both this cohort and an independent cohort of more than 350 donors, the cumulative frequency of public TCR beta family members distinguished carriers of CMV infection plus the relevant HLA type. In the ex vivo response, HLA-C-restricted CMV-specific TCR beta clonotypes were dominant, and in two of eight donors the single most frequent clonotype came from this HLA-C-restricted group.

The receptor comes from a human donor in good health (CMV status not recorded). Some clones in this sample may be carry-over from other donors' samples. This receptor chain uses TRBV12-3 or TRBV12-4 and TRBJ1-5, and TRBD1 matches 8 of the central bases. Specimen: cultured PBMCs, collected from culture after CMV antigen stimulation. At the DNA level, the sequence is TGTGCCAGCAGTCTGGGACAGGTCAATCAGCCCCAGCATTTT. Its protein is CASSLGQVNQPQHF.